This record concerns one T cell receptor beta chain sequence. Its specificity is unknown. The sample contains more than one DNA sequence encoding this CDR3. This entry belongs to a study of shared clonotypes between healthy human individuals. On the study more broadly: Each donor had three CD4 naive, three CD4 memory, two CD8 naive and one CD8 memory plate.

This table comes from immunoSEQ multiplex PCR, and its TCRdb copy is limited to in-frame clones, with some not included. The sample holds 2 million to 2.5 million clones; about 92% are singletons and the top ten take 0.3% to 0.4%. Germline CDR1 reads SNHLY; CDR2 reads FYNNEI. The CDR3 has 13 amino acids. The V end lost 6 bases, the J end lost 1 base, and 7 bases lay between the germline ends. Study results and caveats: Four donors shared about 5% of their naive CD4 clonotypes.

Sequencing used naive CD4+ T cells from PBMCs. The subset: CD45RA+ positively selected. The sequence came from a man younger than 35 in good health. Some clones in this sample may be carry-over from other donors' samples. The rearrangement uses TRBV2 and TRBJ1-5; D remains ambiguous. CDR3 coding DNA: TGTGCCAGCAGACCGGACAGCAATCAGCCCCAGCATTTT. It translates to CASRPDSNQPQHF.